One sample yielded the 29 T cell receptor beta chains listed below, sequenced in a study of T cells after yellow fever vaccination. From the 5' RACE reads, TCRdb called clonotypes with MiXCR, one entry per CDR3 protein. The sample lists about 580,000 distinct CDR3 sequences, about a sixth occurring once. The specimen was PBMCs, collected 5 to 6 days after the first yellow fever vaccination. The source is a man younger than 35 who received the YFV17D yellow fever vaccine.

A few counts support this clonotype. This sequence joins TRBV28 and TRBJ2-7; D is ambiguous. CDR3 length: 14 amino acids. The ends were cut back, 6 bases at V and 0 bases at J, with 12 bases in the middle. The germline gives CDR1 MDHEN, CDR2 SYDVKM. The CDR3, as DNA: TGTGCCAGCAGCCGACCCGACCGCTCCTACGAGCAGTACGTC. Translating gives CASSRPDRSYEQYV.

This clonotype has a count of ten or more. The genes are TRBV10-3 and TRBJ2-7, with D maybe TRBD1 (6 bases). Trimming cost V 0 bases and J 0 bases, with 6 bases left between them. This CDR3 comprises 14 residues. Germline values: CDR1 ENHRY, CDR2 SYGVKD. Here the CDR3 reads CAISESDSSYEQYF. The CDR3 coding sequence is TGTGCCATCAGTGAGTCGGACAGCTCCTACGAGCAGTACTTC.

This clonotype has just a few counts. The chain recombines TRBV19 with TRBJ2-6; D unclear. Between the trimmed V and J ends, which lost 6 bases and 0 bases, there was a span of 18 bases. The CDR3 sequence is 18 residues long. Germline V gene sequence: CDR1 LNHDA, CDR2 SQIVND (reference sequence). The CDR3 spells CASRRQTGPPSGANVLTF. The CDR3 DNA follows: TGTGCCAGTAGGAGACAAACCGGGCCCCCCTCTGGGGCCAACGTCCTGACTTTC.

This clonotype came up a few times. The chain links TRBV7-9 to TRBJ2-3; D remains unclear. CDR3 size: 12 residues. Trimming removed 4 bases at V and 2 bases at J, with 4 bases between. The germline V gene encodes CDR1 SEHNR and CDR2 FQNEAQ (reference sequence). DNA for the CDR3: TGTGCCAGCAGCTCCGTCACAGATACGCAGTATTTT. It specifies CASSSVTDTQYF.

The chain employs TRBV6-1 and TRBJ2-5; 7 bases match TRBD1. After removal of 5 bases from V and 7 bases from J, the junction contained 7 bases not matched to a gene. The CDR3 runs 13 residues. The germline V gene encodes CDR1 MNHNS and CDR2 SASEGT. Written as DNA, the CDR3 is TGTGCCAGCAGTCCGACAGGGTTAGGGACCCAGTACTTC. Protein product: CASSPTGLGTQYF.

V usage is TRBV7-6 and J usage is TRBJ2-2, with D possibly TRBD2 on 6 matching bases. CDR1 SGHVS and CDR2 FNYEAQ come from the germline V gene. V was clipped by 4 bases and J by 2 bases, with 14 bases between them. CDR3 length equals 16 residues. The CDR3 region is CASSSTGTDNTGELFF. The CDR3 DNA follows: TGTGCCAGCAGCTCTACGGGGACTGATAACACCGGGGAGCTGTTTTTT.

This clonotype was observed a handful of times. V usage is TRBV20-1 and J usage is TRBJ2-3, with TRBD2 as a possible D gene (7 bases). Germline V lookup: CDR1 DFQATT, CDR2 SNEGSKA (reference sequence). Trimming pared 1 base from V and 4 bases from J, leaving 12 bases between. The CDR3 has 14 amino acids. CDR3 coding DNA: TGCAGTGCTAGAGGCGAGGGGGGGTCAGATACGCAGTATTTT. It codes for CSARGEGGSDTQYF.

This clonotype has only a few counts. The chain has TRBV4-1 and TRBJ2-5; TRBD2 aligns across 11 bases. Germline V gene sequence: CDR1 MGHRA, CDR2 YSYEKL. CDR3 length: 13 amino acids. V shed 1 base and J 10 bases; nucleotides not matched to a gene: 2. CDR3 in amino acids: CASSQVSGGGQYF. CDR3 DNA: TGCGCCAGCAGCCAAGTTAGCGGGGGGGGCCAGTACTTC.

This chain links TRBV5-4 with TRBJ1-1; 8 bases line up with TRBD1. This CDR3 spans 14 amino acids. CDR1 is SGHNT and CDR2 is YYREEE in the germline V gene (reference sequence). The J segment lost 7 bases and the V segment lost 1 base, leaving 6 bases of the junction unmatched. In DNA, the CDR3 is TGTGCCAGCAGCTTGCCCCAGGGGGCAGATGAAGCTTTCTTT. Its protein is CASSLPQGADEAFF.

V and J are TRBV12-3 or TRBV12-4 and TRBJ1-5, with 8 bases fitting TRBD1. The V gene end was trimmed by 6 bases and the J gene end by 3 bases; junction bases not matched to a gene: 4. This CDR3 comprises 14 residues. DNA for the CDR3: TGTGCCAGCAGAACGGGACAGGTCAATCAGCCCCAGCATTTT. Encoded protein: CASRTGQVNQPQHF.

This clonotype was counted ten times or more. J is TRBJ2-7 and V is TRBV25-1; weak D call: TRBD2 (5 bases). CDR3 length equals 11 residues. V lost 11 bases and J lost 3, with 11 bases in between. Germline CDR1 MGHDK, CDR2 SYGVNS. The CDR3 protein is CAAGGLYEQYF. The CDR3 DNA is TGTGCCGCCGGAGGTCTCTACGAGCAGTACTTC.

This clonotype was counted a few times. This rearrangement joins TRBV6-1 to TRBJ1-6, with a weak D call TRBD1 (6 bases). V dropped 0 bases and J dropped 6 bases, with 9 bases sitting between them. There are 15 residues in the CDR3. Per germline, CDR1 MNHNS and CDR2 SASEGT. The CDR3 is CASSEAGTSNSPLHF. DNA of the CDR3: TGTGCCAGCAGTGAAGCGGGGACAAGTAATTCACCCCTCCACTTT.

The rearrangement uses TRBV5-1 and TRBJ2-5, with a tentative D call TRBD2 (6 bases). The CDR3 sequence is 17 residues long. In germline, CDR1 is SGHRS, CDR2 YFSETQ. Trimming removed 4 bases from V and 3 bases from J, with 22 bases in between. CDR3 loop: CASSEGGSQATKETQYF. For the CDR3, the DNA is TGCGCCAGCAGCGAGGGAGGTTCACAGGCCACAAAAGAGACCCAGTACTTC.

This clonotype appeared a few times. V usage is TRBV29-1 and J usage is TRBJ2-2; a possible D gene is TRBD1 (5 bases). This CDR3 has 13 residues. Between the trimmed V and J ends, which lost 3 bases and 7 bases, there was a span of 12 bases. Germline CDR1 SQVTM, CDR2 ANQGSEA. DNA for the CDR3: TGCAGCGTTGACCTTTGGGGCGACGGGGAGCTGTTTTTT. Amino acids: CSVDLWGDGELFF.

The chain employs TRBV11-2 and TRBJ2-3, with TRBD2 matching 8 bases. The germline V gene has CDR1 SGHAT and CDR2 FQNNGV. The CDR3 consists of 17 residues. V shed 6 bases and J 5 bases; nucleotides not matched to a gene: 16. The CDR3 spells CASSLRTAGDLRDTQYF. The CDR3 coding sequence is TGTGCCAGCAGTCTTAGAACAGCGGGGGATTTGAGAGATACGCAGTATTTT.

DNA of the CDR3: TGTGCCAGCAGTTACATGGGACCTCCTAGCACAGATACGCAGTATTTT. Its protein is CASSYMGPPSTDTQYF. The rearrangement uses TRBV6-5 and TRBJ2-3, with D perhaps given as TRBD1 or TRBD2 (5 bases each). CDR3 length: 16 residues. The germline gives CDR1 MNHEY, CDR2 SVGAGI. V dropped 2 bases and J dropped 0 bases, with 12 bases sitting between them.

This clonotype occurred a few times. V and J are TRBV11-2 and TRBJ2-5; maybe TRBD2 (6 bases). Trimming removed 0 bases at V and 3 bases at J, with 20 bases between. The CDR3 spans 18 residues. Germline CDR1 SGHAT, CDR2 FQNNGV. CDR3 in DNA: TGTGCCAGCAGCTTAGATATTCTTGGGCGGGGACGTAAAGAGACCCAGTACTTC. It translates to CASSLDILGRGRKETQYF. Full variable domain (rest looked up from reference TRBV11-2 and TRBJ2-5): EAGVAQSPRYKIIEKRQSVAFWCNPISGHATLYWYQQILGQGPKLLIQFQNNGVVDDSQLPKDRFSAERLKGVDSTLKIQPAKLEDSAVYLCASSLDILGRGRKETQYFGPGTRLLVL.

The V and J genes are TRBV27 and TRBJ2-2, with 11 bases identical to TRBD1. With V trimmed by 8 bases and J by 6 bases, 5 bases remained unmatched. Germline values: CDR1 MNHEY, CDR2 SMNVEV (reference sequence). The CDR3 has 14 amino acids. The chain's CDR3 is CASEGQGDPGELFF. CDR3 nucleotide sequence: TGTGCCAGCGAGGGACAGGGGGACCCCGGGGAGCTGTTTTTT.

This clonotype has a count of ten or more. The V gene is TRBV5-1, the J gene TRBJ2-1, with TRBD2 matching over 9 bases. The CDR3 totals 14 residues. The V segment lost 4 bases and the J segment 4 bases; nucleotides outside the gene matches: 3. The germline CDR1 and CDR2 sequences are SGHRS and YFSETQ. CDR3 coding DNA: TGCGCCAGCAGCGGGAGCGGGGGGTACAATGAGCAGTTCTTC. It translates to CASSGSGGYNEQFF. Full variable domain (rest looked up from reference TRBV5-1 and TRBJ2-1): KAGVTQTPRYLIKTRGQQVTLSCSPISGHRSVSWYQQTPGQGLQFLFEYFSETQRNKGNFPGRFSGRQFSNSRSEMNVSTLELGDSALYLCASSGSGGYNEQFFGPGTRLTVL.

This clonotype appeared a few times. This CDR3 reads CSARQGNPNTEAFF. CDR3 DNA sequence: TGCAGTGCTAGGCAGGGGAACCCGAACACTGAAGCTTTCTTT. The V gene is TRBV20-1, the J gene TRBJ1-1; possible D gene TRBD1, 6 bases. This CDR3 has 14 amino acids. Per germline, CDR1 DFQATT and CDR2 SNEGSKA (reference sequence). V lost 3 bases, J lost 1 base, and 12 bases lay in between.

The sample holds a few counts of this clonotype. The chain couples TRBV7-6 to TRBJ2-1; D is perhaps TRBD1 (6 bases). Trimming took 5 bases from V and 7 from J, leaving 9 bases between them. This CDR3 spans 12 amino acids. CDR1 is SGHVS, CDR2 FNYEAQ, per germline. CDR3 loop: CASSRTENEQFF. The DNA for the CDR3 is TGTGCCAGCAGCCGGACAGAGAATGAGCAGTTCTTC.

V gene TRBV27 combines with J gene TRBJ2-2; D uncertain. The length of the CDR3 is 13 residues. CDR1 is MNHEY, CDR2 SMNVEV, per germline (reference sequence). V dropped 2 bases and J dropped 8 bases, with 9 bases sitting between them. The CDR3 sequence is CASSLETGGELFF. As DNA, the CDR3 is TGTGCCAGCAGTTTAGAGACGGGTGGGGAGCTGTTTTTT.

This clonotype was counted between two and nine times. The chain is built from TRBV9 and TRBJ2-5, with D perhaps matching TRBD1 (6 bases). The germline V gene has CDR1 SGDLS and CDR2 YYNGEE. This CDR3 has 14 amino acids. The ends were cut back, 3 bases at V and 3 bases at J, with 12 bases in the middle. The DNA for the CDR3 is TGTGCCAGCAGCGCCGCAGGGGTAGAAGAGACCCAGTACTTC. This encodes CASSAAGVEETQYF.

This clonotype was observed a few times. This sequence joins TRBV29-1 and TRBJ1-1; no clear D gene. The CDR3 loop spans 15 amino acids. With 6 bases removed from V and 0 bases from J, the gap between germline ends came to 17 bases. The V gene's germline CDR1 is SQVTM and CDR2 ANQGSEA. The CDR3 DNA is TGCAGCGTCAGTCCGCGCTTAGCAATGAACACTGAAGCTTTCTTT. Translating it yields CSVSPRLAMNTEAFF.

This clonotype showed up just a few times. The chain employs TRBV5-5 and TRBJ2-3, with 13 positions matching TRBD2. Losses at the gene ends were 5 bases for V and 7 bases for J; bases not matched to a gene: 7. The CDR3 totals 15 residues. From germline, CDR1 is SGHKS and CDR2 YYEKEE (reference sequence). The CDR3 spells CASSWTSGGPNTQYF. DNA for the CDR3: TGTGCCAGCAGTTGGACTAGCGGGGGCCCTAATACGCAGTATTTT. The full variable domain, its missing parts supplied by reference TRBV5-5 and TRBJ2-3, is DAGVTQSPTHLIKTRGQQVTLRCSPISGHKSVSWYQQVLGQGPQFIFQYYEKEERGRGNFPDRFSARQFPNYSSELNVNALLLGDSALYLCASSWTSGGPNTQYFGPGTRLTVL.

This chain connects TRBV12-3 or TRBV12-4 to TRBJ1-5; D unresolved. The CDR3 contains 14 residues. V lost 1 base and J 4 bases, leaving 8 bases between the germline ends. The CDR3 reads CASSLVQLNQPQHF. CDR3 coding DNA: TGTGCCAGCAGTTTAGTACAGCTGAATCAGCCCCAGCATTTT.

The chain uses TRBV12-3 or TRBV12-4 and TRBJ1-2; D may be TRBD1 (5 bases). This CDR3 is 13 amino acids long. Deletions cut 6 bases from V and 8 bases from J, with 16 bases between. CDR3 sequence: CASRPAGGGGYTF. The CDR3 DNA follows: TGTGCCAGCAGGCCGGCCGGGGGTGGGGGCTACACCTTC.

This chain links TRBV5-1 with TRBJ2-5; 10 bases fit TRBD2. With 6 bases clipped from V and 1 base from J, the junction kept 9 bases outside the gene matches. CDR1 is SGHRS, CDR2 YFSETQ, per germline. The CDR3 has 16 residues. The CDR3: CASTTSGGAGQETQYF. The CDR3, as DNA: TGCGCCAGCACCACCAGCGGGGGGGCCGGCCAAGAGACCCAGTACTTC. Looking up the rest from reference TRBV5-1 and TRBJ2-5 gives the full variable domain: KAGVTQTPRYLIKTRGQQVTLSCSPISGHRSVSWYQQTPGQGLQFLFEYFSETQRNKGNFPGRFSGRQFSNSRSEMNVSTLELGDSALYLCASTTSGGAGQETQYFGPGTRLLVL.

This clonotype was found many times. The chain couples TRBV21-1 to TRBJ2-7; the D call of TRBD1 is as the table states it, not checked on the DNA. TRBV21-1 is a listed pseudogene. The length of the CDR3 is 11 residues. CDR3 amino acids: CASMDRAEQYV. DNA for the CDR3: TGTGCCAGCATGGACAGAGCTGAGCAGTACGTC.